These 32 T cell receptor beta chains came from one sample sequenced in a study of post-analysis software for immune sequencing data. Researchers reported that TCR beta cDNA libraries carried unique molecular identifiers. TCRdb called the PCR reads again in MiXCR, with one record for every CDR3 protein. The sample lists over 250,000 distinct CDR3 sequences; 36% were seen once. These receptors are not linked to any known antigen. Study results and limitations: Higher frequency in patients than in controls was seen for about 5 TRBV segments, with TRBV5-6, TRBV5-1 and TRBV20-1 among them.

Sequenced: blood. The receptors were sampled from a girl between 10 and 17 years old with multiple sclerosis.

This clonotype was observed many times. This chain uses TRBV20-1 with TRBJ1-2, with a possible D match to TRBD1 (5 bases). This CDR3 is 14 amino acids long. Between the trimmed V and J ends, which lost 4 bases and 2 bases, there was a span of 14 bases. Germline-derived CDR1 and CDR2 are DFQATT and SNEGSKA (reference sequence). The CDR3 reads CSANQGGSNYGYTF. The CDR3 DNA follows: TGCAGTGCTAACCAGGGCGGATCCAACTATGGCTACACCTTC.

This chain joins TRBV20-1 and TRBJ2-3, with 7 bases identical to TRBD2. The CDR3 is made up of 14 amino acids. Germline-derived CDR1 and CDR2 are DFQATT and SNEGSKA (reference sequence). The J segment lost 2 bases and the V segment lost 5 bases, leaving 7 bases of the junction unmatched. This chain's CDR3 is CSAVTLAITDTQYF. For the CDR3, the DNA is TGCAGTGCTGTGACACTAGCGATCACAGATACGCAGTATTTT.

This clonotype showed up just a few times. The chain combines TRBV7-2 with TRBJ1-6; no reliable D call. Trimming left V 4 bases short and J 7 bases short, with 14 bases between. This CDR3 is 15 amino acids long. CDR1 and CDR2 (germline): SGHTA, FQGNSA. The CDR3 protein is CASSSREGLNSPLHF. The DNA for the CDR3 is TGTGCCAGCAGCTCTAGGGAGGGTTTAAATTCACCCCTCCACTTT.

The rearrangement uses TRBV5-1 and TRBJ2-3, with 11 positions matching TRBD2. Trimming cost V 4 bases and J 2 bases; bases outside gene matches: 9. Germline-derived CDR1 and CDR2 are SGHRS and YFSETQ. The CDR3 is 17 residues long. As DNA, the CDR3 is TGCGCCAGCAGCCCGACTAGCGGGAACCCTATCACAGATACGCAGTATTTT. It specifies CASSPTSGNPITDTQYF.

The rearrangement uses TRBV4-3 and TRBJ2-7; no firm D call. Germline V gene sequence: CDR1 LGHNA, CDR2 YSLEER. The CDR3 runs to 17 residues. Trimming stripped 2 bases from V and 2 bases from J, with 19 bases between. Here the CDR3 DNA reads TGCGCCAGCAGCCAAACCATTCCCAGACATATCCCCTACGAGCAGTACTTC. This encodes CASSQTIPRHIPYEQYF.

The gene calls are TRBV5-1 and TRBJ2-1, with 7 bases fitting TRBD1. After removal of 1 base from V and 3 bases from J, the junction contained 4 bases not matched to a gene. Germline V gene sequence: CDR1 SGHRS, CDR2 YFSETQ. CDR3 length equals 15 residues. CDR3 DNA: TGCGCCAGCAGCTTGAGCGACAGGGTCTACAATGAGCAGTTCTTC. This codes for CASSLSDRVYNEQFF.

The chain links TRBV7-6 to TRBJ2-1; D might be TRBD1 (5 bases). This CDR3 region has 15 residues. Germline CDR1 SGHVS, CDR2 FNYEAQ. The ends were cut back, 3 bases at V and 8 bases at J, with 17 bases in the middle. DNA of the CDR3: TGTGCCAGCAGCTTGGCAGGGTCAGGACACGATGAGCAGTTCTTC. It specifies CASSLAGSGHDEQFF.

As DNA, the CDR3 is TGTGCCATCAGTGAGTCTACACAAACGTCCTACGAGCAGTACTTC. Residues: CAISESTQTSYEQYF. The chain recombines TRBV10-3 with TRBJ2-7; D call uncertain. The CDR3 totals 15 residues. Trimming took off 0 bases at V and 1 base at J, with 10 bases between the two ends. In germline, CDR1 is ENHRY, CDR2 SYGVKD.

This clonotype has at least ten counts. This sequence joins TRBV7-2 and TRBJ1-4; D remains unclear. Germline-derived CDR1 and CDR2 are SGHTA and FQGNSA. The CDR3 has 16 amino acids. The germline V and J ends were trimmed by 2 bases and 2 bases, with 12 bases remaining between them. CDR3 nucleotides: TGTGCCAGCAGCTTAATGCCCGGGCAGACTAATGAAAAACTGTTTTTT. Translating gives CASSLMPGQTNEKLFF.

To note about this clonotype: Being one base from a much bigger clone, this may be a read error. This chain joins TRBV28 and TRBJ2-5; D possibly corresponds to TRBD2 (6 bases). The germline V gene has CDR1 MDHEN and CDR2 SYDVKM. The CDR3 is made up of 15 amino acids. V was clipped by 3 bases and J by 11 bases, with 22 bases between them. This chain's CDR3 is CASSFGTTWGDEQYF. The CDR3 nucleotides read TGTGCCAGCAGTTTCGGGACCACCTGGGGGGATGAGCAGTACTTC. Based on the CDR3 plus reference TRBV28 and TRBJ2-5, the full variable domain is DVKVTQSSRYLVKRTGEKVFLECVQDMDHENMFWYRQDPGLGLRLIYFSYDVKMKEKGDIPEGYSVSREKKERFSLILESASTNQTSMYLCASSFGTTWGDEQYFGPGTRLLVL.

The chain carries TRBV6-5 and TRBJ1-3, with D possibly being TRBD1 (5 bases). The CDR3 sequence is 15 residues long. The V end lost 2 bases, the J end lost 3 bases, and 11 bases lay between the germline ends. Germline V gene sequence: CDR1 MNHEY, CDR2 SVGAGI. The CDR3 DNA reads TGTGCCAGCAGTTACGAGGGCAGGGATGGAAACACCATATATTTT. Amino acid sequence: CASSYEGRDGNTIYF.

V gene TRBV5-4 combines with J gene TRBJ1-1; perhaps TRBD1 as D (6 bases). This CDR3 is 16 amino acids long. Germline CDR1 reads SGHNT; CDR2 reads YYREEE (reference sequence). V was pared by 4 bases and J by 5 bases, with 21 bases between. For the CDR3, the DNA is TGTGCCAGCAGCCCCGACCATGACGGGGGGCGAACTGAAGCTTTCTTT. This codes for CASSPDHDGGRTEAFF.

At least ten counts were recorded for this clonotype. V is TRBV27 and J is TRBJ2-7; D unresolved. Between the trimmed V and J ends, which lost 7 bases and 2 bases, there was a span of 18 bases. The CDR3 is 15 amino acids. The germline gives CDR1 MNHEY, CDR2 SMNVEV (reference sequence). The CDR3 loop reads CASTKLSDRAYEQYF. The DNA for the CDR3 is TGTGCCAGCACCAAACTCAGCGATAGGGCCTACGAGCAGTACTTC.

This clonotype has a handful of counts. This may come from a read error, since a much larger clone is one base off. The CDR3 is CASRRQGNSPPHF. CDR3 sequence (DNA): TGTGCCAGCAGGAGACAGGGGAATTCACCCCCCCACTTT. The chain carries TRBV12-3 or TRBV12-4 and TRBJ1-6; TRBD1 matches at 8 bases. The CDR3 length is 13 residues.

On this clonotype: The CDR3 does not close with the conserved phenylalanine or tryptophan, likely indicating a read error. The gene calls are TRBV20-1 and TRBJ2-1; a possible D gene is TRBD2 (6 bases). The V and J ends lost 6 bases and 8 bases respectively, with 17 bases between them. The CDR3 sequence is 13 residues long. Germline CDR1 is DFQATT and CDR2 is SNEGSKA (reference sequence). CDR3 in amino acids: CSALLTSSYEQFL. DNA of the CDR3: TGCAGTGCCCTACTAACTAGCTCCTATGAGCAGTTCCTC.

This clonotype was observed many times. The J gene is TRBJ2-5, the V gene TRBV15; 8 nucleotides line up with TRBD2. From germline, CDR1 is LNHNV and CDR2 YYDKDF (reference sequence). The trim removed 1 base at V and 2 bases at J, leaving 0 bases unmatched. The CDR3 length is 14 residues. The CDR3 spells CATSRGGGQETQYF. CDR3 sequence (DNA): TGTGCCACCAGCAGAGGCGGGGGGCAAGAGACCCAGTACTTC.

The chain recombines TRBV20-1 with TRBJ2-1; 8 nucleotides align to TRBD2. The CDR3 sequence is 16 residues long. The germline V gene has CDR1 DFQATT and CDR2 SNEGSKA (reference sequence). J lost 6 bases, V lost 3 bases, and 13 bases had no gene match. The CDR3 sequence: CSARLPGTRTGNEQFF. DNA for the CDR3: TGCAGTGCTAGGCTGCCGGGGACTAGGACTGGCAATGAGCAGTTCTTC.

This clonotype has a count of ten or more. This chain uses TRBV11-2 with TRBJ2-7; weak D call: TRBD1 (5 bases). V was cut by 1 base and J by 4 bases, with 8 bases left in between. This CDR3 has 13 amino acids. CDR1 SGHAT and CDR2 FQNNGV come from the germline V gene. The CDR3 DNA is TGTGCCAGCAGCTTAGGAACAGGATACGAGCAGTACTTC. Translation: CASSLGTGYEQYF.

Turning to this clonotype: Its ends do not fully match the called genes, so a read error is possible. The gene calls are TRBV12-3 or TRBV12-4 and TRBJ2-3, with TRBD2 matching over 7 bases. The CDR3 contains 15 residues. CDR3 residues: CASSYTSARADTQYF. The CDR3, as DNA: TGTGCCAGCTCTTATACTAGCGCGAGAGCAGATACGCAATATTTT.

The chain combines TRBV3-1 with TRBJ1-1; the D is unclear. V shed 6 bases and J shed 4 bases, with 15 bases lying between them. The CDR3 extends over 14 amino acids. Germline V gene lookup returns CDR1 LGHDT and CDR2 YNNKEL (reference sequence). In nucleotides, the CDR3 is TGTGCCAGCAGACTCGGAGGTTGGGGCACTGAAGCTTTCTTT. It translates to CASRLGGWGTEAFF.

This clonotype was counted many times. V and J are TRBV5-1 and TRBJ2-1, with 7 bases that match TRBD2. The CDR3 has 17 amino acids. Germline CDR1 SGHRS, CDR2 YFSETQ. V lost 0 bases to trimming and J lost 8 bases; unmatched junction nucleotides: 14. CDR3 coding DNA: TGCGCCAGCAGCTTGGGTCTCGGTGGCGGGAGAGGCGATGAGCAGTTCTTC. This translates into CASSLGLGGGRGDEQFF.

This clonotype was seen at least ten times. The rearrangement links TRBV2 to TRBJ1-2; D ambiguous. V was cut by 2 bases and J by 7 bases, with 5 bases left in between. The germline CDR1 and CDR2 sequences are SNHLY and FYNNEI. The CDR3 runs to 11 residues. This CDR3 reads CASSELGGYTF. Written as DNA, the CDR3 is TGTGCCAGCAGTGAACTCGGTGGCTACACCTTC.

For this clonotype: The junction shows a germline mismatch at one end, possibly a read error. The genes are TRBV27 and TRBJ2-3, with 7 bases lining up with TRBD1. Germline CDR1 and CDR2: MNHEY and SMNVEV (reference sequence). This CDR3 comprises 18 residues. The CDR3 protein is CASSYVLRSGGRPDTRYF. For the CDR3, the DNA is TGTGCCAGCAGCTATGTCCTCAGATCAGGGGGACGACCAGATACGCGGTATTTT.

This clonotype was seen ten or more times. Its ends do not fully match the called genes, so a read error is possible. This chain connects TRBV28 to TRBJ1-2; 9 bases line up with TRBD1. CDR1 MDHEN and CDR2 SYDVKM come from the germline V gene. This CDR3 comprises 16 residues. CDR3 loop: CASRLYGQGRSYGYTF. The DNA for the CDR3 is TGTGCCAGCAGATTATACGGACAGGGGCGCAGCTATGGCTACACCTTC.

The chain combines TRBV27 with TRBJ2-1, with 8 bases aligning to TRBD1. TRBJ2-7 matches the DNA end more closely, so the J call is doubtful. This CDR3 has 14 amino acids. CDR1 and CDR2 (germline): MNHEY, SMNVEV (reference sequence). Here the CDR3 reads CASSLEQGAYEQYF. As DNA, the CDR3 is TGTGCCAGCAGTTTAGAACAGGGGGCCTACGAGCAGTACTTC.

This chain connects TRBV20-1 to TRBJ2-4; TRBD2 matches 9 bases. Germline CDR1 reads DFQATT; CDR2 reads SNEGSKA (reference sequence). V was clipped by 0 bases and J by 7 bases; unmatched bases: 13. The CDR3 is 17 residues long. CDR3 amino acids: CSARESVAGVRGNIQYF. CDR3 coding DNA: TGCAGTGCTAGAGAATCTGTAGCGGGAGTTCGAGGGAACATTCAGTACTTC.

About this clonotype itself: With a much larger clone just one base away, this may be a read error. V and J are TRBV12-3 or TRBV12-4 and TRBJ1-2; the D is unclear. Trimming pared 11 bases from V and 2 bases from J, leaving 12 bases between. The CDR3 length is 12 residues. CDR3 protein: CAGTRANYGYTF. Written as DNA, the CDR3 is TGTGCCGGCACCCGAGCCAACTATGGCTACACCTTC.

This clonotype was recorded a few times. This chain links TRBV7-9 with TRBJ2-2; D not certain. Germline V gene lookup returns CDR1 SEHNR and CDR2 FQNEAQ (reference sequence). CDR3 length equals 12 residues. V was trimmed by 6 bases and J by 0 bases, leaving 2 bases between them. The CDR3 protein is CASRANTGELFF. In nucleotides, the CDR3 is TGTGCCAGCAGGGCGAACACCGGGGAGCTGTTTTTT.

The chain employs TRBV5-1 and TRBJ1-1, with D perhaps TRBD1 (6 bases). The CDR3 covers 16 residues. The germline CDR1 and CDR2 sequences are SGHRS and YFSETQ. V was cut by 1 base and J by 4 bases, with 17 bases left in between. The CDR3 DNA is TGCGCCAGCAGCTTGCCCGCGTCCGCAGGGGTCACTGAAGCTTTCTTT. Translated, it gives CASSLPASAGVTEAFF.

The chain employs TRBV5-6 and TRBJ1-2; D is possibly TRBD1 (5 bases). The germline V gene encodes CDR1 SGHDT and CDR2 YYEEEE. CDR3 size: 11 residues. Trimming cost V 4 bases and J 6 bases, with 7 bases left between them. CDR3 loop: CASSPGDGYTF. In DNA, the CDR3 is TGTGCCAGCAGCCCGGGGGATGGCTACACCTTC.

The genes are TRBV6-5 and TRBJ2-3; 7 bases agree with TRBD2. Germline V gene lookup returns CDR1 MNHEY and CDR2 SVGAGI. The V gene end was trimmed by 5 bases and the J gene end by 3 bases; junction bases not matched to a gene: 8. This CDR3 has 15 residues. The CDR3 spells CASSPPGLMTDTQYF. In DNA form, the CDR3 reads TGTGCCAGCAGTCCACCGGGACTAATGACAGATACGCAGTATTTT.

This clonotype was detected ten times or more. The genes are TRBV3-1 and TRBJ2-1, with D unclear. This CDR3 comprises 16 residues. CDR1 and CDR2 (germline): LGHDT, YNNKEL (reference sequence). The V and J ends lost 4 bases and 0 bases respectively, with 13 bases between them. In DNA, the CDR3 is TGTGCCAGCAGCCCCCTGAGTATAAGCTCCTACAATGAGCAGTTCTTC. Translated, it gives CASSPLSISSYNEQFF.